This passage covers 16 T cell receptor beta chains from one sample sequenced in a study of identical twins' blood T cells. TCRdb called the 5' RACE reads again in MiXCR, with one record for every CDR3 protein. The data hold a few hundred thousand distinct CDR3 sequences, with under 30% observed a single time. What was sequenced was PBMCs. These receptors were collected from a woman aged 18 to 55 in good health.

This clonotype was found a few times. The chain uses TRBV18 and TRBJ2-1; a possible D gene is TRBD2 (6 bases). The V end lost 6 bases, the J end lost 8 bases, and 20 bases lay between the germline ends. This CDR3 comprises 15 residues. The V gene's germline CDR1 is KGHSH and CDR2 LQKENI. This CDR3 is CASSLRVSGDDEQFF. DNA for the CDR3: TGTGCCAGCTCGCTCCGGGTCTCGGGAGATGATGAGCAGTTCTTC.

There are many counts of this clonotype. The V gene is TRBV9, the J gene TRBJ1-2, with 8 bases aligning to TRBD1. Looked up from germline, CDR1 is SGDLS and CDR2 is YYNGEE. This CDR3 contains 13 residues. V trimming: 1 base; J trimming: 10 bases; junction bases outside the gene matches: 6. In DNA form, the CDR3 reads TGTGCCAGCAGCGTAACGGACAGGGAGGACTACACCTTC. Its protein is CASSVTDREDYTF.

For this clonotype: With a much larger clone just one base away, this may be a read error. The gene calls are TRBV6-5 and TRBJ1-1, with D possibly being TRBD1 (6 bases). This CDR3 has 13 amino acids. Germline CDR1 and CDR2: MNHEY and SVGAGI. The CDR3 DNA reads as TGTGCCATCTGGACAGAGATGAACACTGAAACTTTCTTT. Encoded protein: CAIWTEMNTETFF.

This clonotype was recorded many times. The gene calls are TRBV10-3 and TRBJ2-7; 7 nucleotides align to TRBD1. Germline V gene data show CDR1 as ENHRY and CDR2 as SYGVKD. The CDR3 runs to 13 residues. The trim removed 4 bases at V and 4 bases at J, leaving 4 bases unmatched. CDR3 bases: TGTGCCATCAGTGTGGACAGGAGGTACGAGCAGTACTTC. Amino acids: CAISVDRRYEQYF.

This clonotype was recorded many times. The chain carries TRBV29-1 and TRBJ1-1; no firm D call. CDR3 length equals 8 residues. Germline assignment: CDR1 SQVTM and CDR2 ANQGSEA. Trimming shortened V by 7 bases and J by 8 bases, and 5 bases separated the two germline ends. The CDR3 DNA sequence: TGCAGCGCTGGAGAAGCTTTCTTT. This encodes CSAGEAFF.

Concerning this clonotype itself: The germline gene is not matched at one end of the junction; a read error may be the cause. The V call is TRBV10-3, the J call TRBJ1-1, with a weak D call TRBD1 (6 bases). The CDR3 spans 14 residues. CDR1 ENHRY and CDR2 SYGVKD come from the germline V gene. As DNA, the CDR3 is TGTGTCATCAGTGAGTCGGGACAGAACACTGAAGCTTTCTTT. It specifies CVISESGQNTEAFF.

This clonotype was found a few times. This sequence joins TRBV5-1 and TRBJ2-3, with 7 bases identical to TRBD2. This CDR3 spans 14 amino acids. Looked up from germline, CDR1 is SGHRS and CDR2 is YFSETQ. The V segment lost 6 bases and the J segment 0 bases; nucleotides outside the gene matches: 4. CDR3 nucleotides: TGCGCCAGCATGACCGGGGGGAGCACAGATACGCAGTATTTT. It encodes CASMTGGSTDTQYF.

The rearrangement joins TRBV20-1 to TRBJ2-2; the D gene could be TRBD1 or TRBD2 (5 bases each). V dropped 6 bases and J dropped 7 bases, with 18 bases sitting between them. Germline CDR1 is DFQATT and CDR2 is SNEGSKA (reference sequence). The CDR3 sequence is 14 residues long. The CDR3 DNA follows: TGCAGTGCGTTCGCGAGGGGCGCAAGCGGGGAGCTGTTTTTT. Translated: CSAFARGASGELFF.

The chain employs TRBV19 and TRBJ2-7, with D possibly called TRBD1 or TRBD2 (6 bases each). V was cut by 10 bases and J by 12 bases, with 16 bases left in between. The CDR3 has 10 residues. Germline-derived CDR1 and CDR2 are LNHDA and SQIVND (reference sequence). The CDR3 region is CATAGHSRYF. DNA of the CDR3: TGTGCCACCGCGGGACATTCAAGGTACTTC.

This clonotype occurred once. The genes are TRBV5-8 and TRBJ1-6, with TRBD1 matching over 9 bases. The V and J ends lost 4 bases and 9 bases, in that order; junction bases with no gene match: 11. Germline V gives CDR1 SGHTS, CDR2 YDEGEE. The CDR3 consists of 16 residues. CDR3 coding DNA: TGTGCCAGCAGCGCAAGGGGGGGGACAGGGTCTTCACCCCTCCACTTT. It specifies CASSARGGTGSSPLHF.

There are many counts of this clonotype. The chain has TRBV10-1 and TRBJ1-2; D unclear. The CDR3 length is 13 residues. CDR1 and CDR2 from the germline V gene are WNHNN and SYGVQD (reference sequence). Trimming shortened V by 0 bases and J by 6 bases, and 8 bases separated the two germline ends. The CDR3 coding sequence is TGCGCCAGCAGTGAGTCCCCTAAGAATGGCTACACCTTC. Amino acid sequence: CASSESPKNGYTF.

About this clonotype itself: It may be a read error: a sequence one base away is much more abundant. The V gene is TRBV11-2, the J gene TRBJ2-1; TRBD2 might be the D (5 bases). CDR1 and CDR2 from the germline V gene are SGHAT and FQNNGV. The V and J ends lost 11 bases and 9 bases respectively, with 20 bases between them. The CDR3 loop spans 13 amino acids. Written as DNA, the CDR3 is TGTGCCGGCAACTTAGTATCCGGGGTTGAGCAGTTCTTC. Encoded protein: CAGNLVSGVEQFF.

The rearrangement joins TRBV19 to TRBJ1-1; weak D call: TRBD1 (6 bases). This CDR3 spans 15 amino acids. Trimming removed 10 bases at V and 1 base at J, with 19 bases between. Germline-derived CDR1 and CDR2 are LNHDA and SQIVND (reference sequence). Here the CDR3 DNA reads TGTGCCACCGGGGGGGGGCTCGGAGGGAACACTGAAGCTTTCTTT. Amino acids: CATGGGLGGNTEAFF.

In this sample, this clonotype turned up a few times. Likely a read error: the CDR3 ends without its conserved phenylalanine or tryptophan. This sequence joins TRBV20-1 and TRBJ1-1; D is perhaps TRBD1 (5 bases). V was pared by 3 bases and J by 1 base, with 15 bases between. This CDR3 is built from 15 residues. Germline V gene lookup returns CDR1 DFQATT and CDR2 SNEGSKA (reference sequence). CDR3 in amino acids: CSASPWTRRNTEAFL. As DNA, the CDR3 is TGCAGTGCTAGCCCTTGGACAAGGCGGAACACTGAAGCTTTCCTT.

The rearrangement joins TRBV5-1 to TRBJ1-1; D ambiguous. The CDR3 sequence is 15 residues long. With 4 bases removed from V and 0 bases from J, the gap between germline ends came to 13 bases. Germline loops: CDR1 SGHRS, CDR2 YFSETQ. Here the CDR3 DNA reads TGCGCCAGCAGCCCGTTTGGACCAGTGAACACTGAAGCTTTCTTT. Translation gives CASSPFGPVNTEAFF.

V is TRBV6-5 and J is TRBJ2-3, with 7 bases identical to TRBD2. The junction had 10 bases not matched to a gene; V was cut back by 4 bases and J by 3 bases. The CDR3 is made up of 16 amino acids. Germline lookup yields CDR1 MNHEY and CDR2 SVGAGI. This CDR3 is CASSSGLAEITDTQYF. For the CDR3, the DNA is TGTGCCAGCAGTTCTGGTCTAGCGGAGATAACAGATACGCAGTATTTT.